Shown below are 26 T cell receptor beta chains from a single sample sequenced in a study of blood T cell repertoires in COVID-19. The assay was immunoSEQ multiplex PCR, and TCRdb's table has in-frame clones only and misses some. This table has tens of thousands of clones, nearly 90% appearing once. Source material: peripheral blood. The receptors were gathered from a human donor in a cohort sampled during active COVID-19.

In regard to this clone: The junction shows a germline mismatch at one end, possibly a read error. This chain joins TRBV9 and TRBJ2-2, with a weak D call TRBD2 (6 bases). This CDR3 contains 16 residues. The germline gives CDR1 SGDLS, CDR2 YYNGEE. The DNA for the CDR3 is TGTGCCAGCAGCGTCACGACTAGGGCGAACACCGGGGGGCTGTTTTTT. It translates to CASSVTTRANTGGLFF.

The genes are TRBV6-1 and TRBJ1-5, with 8 bases aligning to TRBD1. The germline CDR1 and CDR2 sequences are MNHNS and SASEGT. Unmatched junction bases numbered 6, after V lost 2 bases and J lost 6 bases. The CDR3 has 15 residues. For the CDR3, the DNA is TGTGCCAGCAGTGAAATCGCAGGGGGCACTCAGCCCCAGCATTTT. Its protein product is CASSEIAGGTQPQHF.

CDR3 residues: CASSEENRVDYGYTF. The CDR3 DNA reads as TGTGCCAGCAGTGAAGAAAACAGGGTGGACTATGGCTACACCTTC. The gene calls are TRBV6-1 and TRBJ1-2, with TRBD1 as a possible D gene (6 bases). The V and J ends lost 1 base and 3 bases respectively, with 12 bases between them. Germline CDR1 is MNHNS and CDR2 is SASEGT. This CDR3 has 15 residues.

The chain is built from TRBV2 and TRBJ1-4, with a possible D match to TRBD1 (6 bases). The V gene lost 6 bases and the J gene lost 2 bases, with 10 bases spanning the gap. Germline V gene lookup returns CDR1 SNHLY and CDR2 FYNNEI. The CDR3 has 14 residues. The CDR3 loop reads CASSTGTTNEKLFF. CDR3 coding DNA: TGTGCCAGCAGCACAGGGACGACTAATGAAAAACTGTTTTTT.

V gene TRBV14 combines with J gene TRBJ2-1, with TRBD2 matching over 11 bases. This CDR3 spans 14 amino acids. The germline V gene has CDR1 SGHDN and CDR2 FVKESK. The junction had 3 bases not matched to a gene; V was cut back by 4 bases and J by 7 bases. DNA for the CDR3: TGTGCCAGCAGCCCCAGGACTAGCGGGAATGAGCAGTTCTTC. Amino acids: CASSPRTSGNEQFF.

The rearrangement links TRBV5-1 to TRBJ2-1; 11 nucleotides match TRBD2. Germline lookup yields CDR1 SGHRS and CDR2 YFSETQ. The V and J ends lost 4 bases and 2 bases, in that order; junction bases with no gene match: 14. The CDR3 extends over 19 amino acids. The CDR3 coding sequence is TGCGCCAGCAGCCAAAGGGCTAGCGGGAGGTCCCGCACCTACAATGAGCAGTTCTTC. This gives the protein CASSQRASGRSRTYNEQFF.

The chain is built from TRBV12-3 or TRBV12-4 and TRBJ1-2, with a tentative D call TRBD1 (5 bases). Trimming took off 6 bases at V and 0 bases at J, with 8 bases between the two ends. The CDR3 runs to 13 residues. The CDR3 nucleotides read TGTGCCAGCAGCGACAGAGCTAACTATGGCTACACCTTC. Protein: CASSDRANYGYTF.

This chain uses TRBV15 with TRBJ1-1; TRBD1 agrees at 7 bases. Germline V gene data show CDR1 as LNHNV and CDR2 as YYDKDF (reference sequence). Trimming cost V 8 bases and J 1 base; bases outside gene matches: 1. The CDR3 has 12 amino acids. The CDR3 nucleotides are TGTGCCACCCAGGGGGAGAACACTGAAGCTTTCTTT. Its protein is CATQGENTEAFF.

This chain links TRBV19 with TRBJ2-7; 7 bases are a match to TRBD1. This CDR3 contains 15 residues. Germline CDR1 reads LNHDA; CDR2 reads SQIVND (reference sequence). Trimming removed 4 bases from V and 4 bases from J; junction bases left unmatched: 10. The CDR3 DNA reads as TGTGCCAGTAGTACGTTGGCAGGGGGTGGGTACGAGCAGTACTTC. This codes for CASSTLAGGGYEQYF.

This clone came up a few times. The chain carries TRBV11-2 and TRBJ2-1; no clear D. V gave up 3 bases and J gave up 4 bases, with 10 bases separating them. The CDR3 covers 14 residues. In germline, CDR1 is SGHAT, CDR2 FQNNGV. The CDR3 DNA reads as TGTGCCAGCAGCTTCGGGTATGGATACAATGAGCAGTTCTTC. Translation: CASSFGYGYNEQFF. Using reference TRBV11-2 and TRBJ2-1 for the parts outside the CDR3, the full variable domain is EAGVAQSPRYKIIEKRQSVAFWCNPISGHATLYWYQQILGQGPKLLIQFQNNGVVDDSQLPKDRFSAERLKGVDSTLKIQPAKLEDSAVYLCASSFGYGYNEQFFGPGTRLTVL.

CDR3 amino acids: CASSLAGYGALNTEAFF. CDR3 bases: TGCGCCAGCAGCTTGGCAGGGTATGGGGCTTTGAACACTGAAGCTTTCTTT. V and J are TRBV5-1 and TRBJ1-1, with a weak D call TRBD1 (5 bases). Trimming removed 0 bases at V and 0 bases at J, with 15 bases between. The CDR3 extends over 17 amino acids. Per germline, CDR1 SGHRS and CDR2 YFSETQ.

The rearrangement joins TRBV3-1 (or the pseudogene TRBV3-2) to TRBJ1-3, with D maybe TRBD1 (6 bases). The CDR3 extends over 17 amino acids. The V end lost 0 bases, the J end lost 0 bases, and 12 bases lay between the germline ends. Germline V gene data show CDR1 as LGHDT and CDR2 as YNNKEL (reference sequence). CDR3 in DNA: TGTGCCAGCAGCCAAGAGGGGGCCGCCTTCTCTGGAAACACCATATATTTT. Translation gives CASSQEGAAFSGNTIYF.

This sequence joins TRBV5-8 and TRBJ1-4; D possibly corresponds to TRBD1 (5 bases). Germline CDR1 and CDR2: SGHTS and YDEGEE. The CDR3 loop spans 15 amino acids. The ends were cut back, 4 bases at V and 2 bases at J, with 12 bases in the middle. CDR3 region: CASSAGRGTNEKLFF. DNA for the CDR3: TGTGCCAGCAGCGCGGGCCGGGGGACTAATGAAAAACTGTTTTTT.

This clone was counted a single time. This chain connects TRBV7-9 to TRBJ1-4; a possible D gene is TRBD1 (6 bases). Trimming took 11 bases from V and 7 from J, leaving 17 bases between them. This CDR3 is built from 13 residues. Germline values: CDR1 SEHNR, CDR2 FQNEAQ (reference sequence). In DNA form, the CDR3 reads TGTGCCGCCAGGAGGCAGGGGTTTGAAAAACTGTTTTTT. It codes for CAARRQGFEKLFF.

The chain employs TRBV2 and TRBJ2-7; no reliable D call. Germline values: CDR1 SNHLY, CDR2 FYNNEI. This CDR3 contains 11 residues. The V end was cut by 4 bases, the J end by 4 bases, with 5 bases between. The CDR3 here is CASSALYEQYF. In DNA form, the CDR3 reads TGTGCCAGCAGTGCCCTGTACGAGCAGTACTTC.

The rearrangement links TRBV6-1 to TRBJ2-1; 9 nucleotides match TRBD2. CDR1 and CDR2 from the germline V gene are MNHNS and SASEGT. With 3 bases clipped from V and 5 bases from J, the junction kept 14 bases outside the gene matches. The CDR3 contains 18 residues. CDR3: CASSESGAGGLLDNEQFF. CDR3 DNA sequence: TGTGCCAGCAGTGAGTCAGGAGCGGGGGGCCTTTTAGACAATGAGCAGTTCTTC.

The chain is built from TRBV11-2 and TRBJ2-1; D is perhaps TRBD1 (6 bases). V lost 0 bases and J lost 9, with 12 bases in between. This CDR3 has 14 amino acids. Per the germline V gene, CDR1 is SGHAT and CDR2 is FQNNGV. The CDR3 DNA reads as TGTGCCAGCAGCTTAGATCTGGTCAGGGGTGAGCAGTTCTTC. Its translation: CASSLDLVRGEQFF.

The gene calls are TRBV18 and TRBJ2-7, with 8 bases lining up with TRBD2. After removal of 4 bases from V and 3 bases from J, the junction contained 11 bases not matched to a gene. This CDR3 contains 16 residues. Per germline, CDR1 KGHSH and CDR2 LQKENI. The CDR3 sequence: CASSRSSGGAGYEQYF. DNA for the CDR3: TGTGCCAGCTCACGGTCCTCCGGGGGGGCTGGCTACGAGCAGTACTTC.

The chain combines TRBV5-1 with TRBJ2-5; D ambiguous. V shed 3 bases and J shed 1 base, with 10 bases lying between them. The CDR3 has 14 amino acids. CDR1 SGHRS and CDR2 YFSETQ come from the germline V gene. The CDR3 DNA sequence: TGCGCCAGCAGCTCCGGCGCTAGCCAAGAGACCCAGTACTTC. It specifies CASSSGASQETQYF.

The rearrangement links TRBV5-6 to TRBJ2-6; 7 nucleotides align to TRBD1. V trimming: 4 bases; J trimming: 0 bases; junction bases outside the gene matches: 4. This CDR3 region has 16 residues. The germline V gene encodes CDR1 SGHDT and CDR2 YYEEEE. CDR3 residues: CASSARQGSGANVLTF. The CDR3 coding sequence is TGTGCCAGCAGCGCGCGACAGGGCTCTGGGGCCAACGTCCTGACTTTC.

The genes are TRBV11-1 and TRBJ2-7; 7 bases align to TRBD2. This CDR3 spans 16 amino acids. With 1 base clipped from V and 3 bases from J, the junction kept 9 bases outside the gene matches. The germline CDR1 and CDR2 sequences are SGHAT and FQDESV (reference sequence). CDR3 in DNA: TGTGCCAGCAGCTTAGGCGGCAGCGGGGTCCGCTACGAGCAGTACTTC. Amino acids: CASSLGGSGVRYEQYF.

The V and J genes are TRBV30 and TRBJ1-1; 9 positions agree with TRBD1. V dropped 3 bases and J dropped 11; count of bases not matched to a gene: 16. In germline, CDR1 is GTSNPN, CDR2 SVGIG (reference sequence). This CDR3 has 15 amino acids. CDR3 region: CAWSERGTGFRGAFF. The CDR3 DNA reads TGTGCCTGGAGCGAGCGCGGGACAGGGTTTAGGGGGGCTTTCTTT.

Written as DNA, the CDR3 is TGTGCCAGCAGTTTATCCTTGGGAGCTCCAAATCAGTACTTC. It translates to CASSLSLGAPNQYF. J is TRBJ2-4 and V is TRBV27; D is perhaps TRBD2 (5 bases). This CDR3 comprises 14 residues. The V and J ends lost 0 bases and 12 bases respectively, with 15 bases between them. The germline gives CDR1 MNHEY, CDR2 SMNVEV (reference sequence).

The chain links TRBV6-2 or TRBV6-3 to TRBJ1-6; D is perhaps TRBD1 (6 bases). The CDR3 has 15 amino acids. Per germline, CDR1 MNHEY and CDR2 SVGEGT. Trimming cost V 5 bases and J 1 base, with 9 bases left between them. DNA of the CDR3: TGTGCCAGCAGTCTACAGGGATCCTATAATTCACCCCTCCACTTT. It is translated as CASSLQGSYNSPLHF.

The chain carries TRBV30 and TRBJ1-2; TRBD1 might be the D (6 bases). The germline V gene encodes CDR1 GTSNPN and CDR2 SVGIG (reference sequence). Trimming stripped 5 bases from V and 7 bases from J, with 17 bases between. This CDR3 is 13 amino acids long. The CDR3, as DNA: TGTGCCTGGGGCCGGCCAGGGGCGGGTGGCTACACCTTC. This encodes CAWGRPGAGGYTF.

The chain couples TRBV19 to TRBJ1-5, with D tentatively TRBD1 (6 bases). Trimming left V 7 bases short and J 3 bases short, with 16 bases between. In germline, CDR1 is LNHDA, CDR2 SQIVND (reference sequence). The CDR3 length is 15 residues. CDR3 in DNA: TGTGCCAGTATATCCCGGGACATCTCCAATCAGCCCCAGCATTTT. This codes for CASISRDISNQPQHF.